The 25 T cell receptor beta chains given below trace back to one sample, sequenced in a study of tumor and adjacent non-tumor tissue in lung cancer. This sample's RNA came from whole unsorted tissue. More than 3 cm separated this lung sample from the edge of the tumor. A modified ARM-PCR protocol with three rounds of nested PCR amplified TCRbeta. TCRdb re-called the multiplex PCR reads through MiXCR, storing one row per CDR3 protein. The table shows approximately 120,000 distinct CDR3 sequences, with 60% to 70% occurring only once. Sequenced sample: distant non-tumor lung tissue. These receptors came from a man in his 60s with non-small cell lung cancer.

The chain uses TRBV11-1 and TRBJ2-2; maybe TRBD1 (6 bases). Germline assignment: CDR1 SGHAT and CDR2 FQDESV (reference sequence). The CDR3 covers 14 residues. CDR3 region: CASSPRTVDEELFF. In DNA, the CDR3 is TGTGCTAGTAGCCCGAGGACAGTTGACGAGGAGCTGTTTTTT.

This clonotype has a count of ten or more. The chain recombines TRBV14 with TRBJ2-1; TRBD1 aligns across 9 bases. The CDR3 covers 18 residues. V lost 2 bases, J lost 3 bases, and 11 bases stayed unmatched. CDR1 SGHDN and CDR2 FVKESK come from the germline V gene. CDR3 in DNA: TGTGCCAGCAGCCAATCAAGGTCCGGGACAGGGTTCTACAATGAGCAGTTCTTC. Protein sequence: CASSQSRSGTGFYNEQFF.

The chain uses TRBV12-3 or TRBV12-4 and TRBJ1-2; 8 bases are shared with TRBD1. The CDR3 has 14 residues. The V gene end was trimmed by 4 bases and the J gene end by 3 bases; junction bases not matched to a gene: 4. The CDR3 sequence: CASSSGQVYYGYTF. The CDR3 DNA reads TGTGCCAGCAGTTCGGGACAGGTCTACTATGGCTACACCTTC.

This clonotype has just a few counts. The V and J genes are TRBV10-3 and TRBJ1-4; no definite D call. The CDR3 is 13 residues long. Germline V gene sequence: CDR1 ENHRY, CDR2 SYGVKD. The germline V and J ends were trimmed by 3 bases and 4 bases, with 6 bases remaining between them. In DNA form, the CDR3 reads TGTGCCATCAGTGACTCGGTTAATGAAAAACTGTTTTTT. This sequence encodes CAISDSVNEKLFF.

This clonotype was seen a few times. This may come from a read error, since a much larger clone is one base off. The chain is built from TRBV29-1 and TRBJ2-1; possible D gene TRBD1, 6 bases. The germline V gene has CDR1 SQVTM and CDR2 ANQGSEA. The CDR3 is 12 amino acids. The CDR3 is CSVPGQYNEEFF. CDR3 in DNA: TGCAGCGTCCCTGGACAGTACAATGAGGAGTTCTTC.

This clonotype was recorded once. Since no conserved phenylalanine or tryptophan closes the CDR3, a read error is the likely cause. Here the CDR3 reads CANSLSAGETEAFL. CDR3 nucleotide sequence: TGTGCCAACAGCCTATCGGCGGGCGAGACTGAAGCTTTCCTT. The chain uses TRBV11-1 and TRBJ1-1; D ambiguous. The CDR3 extends over 14 amino acids. Germline V lookup: CDR1 SGHAT, CDR2 FQDESV (reference sequence).

This clonotype came up a few times. In DNA form, the CDR3 reads TGTGCCAGGGACCCCCAAGGGGACACTGAAGCTTTCTTT. The encoded protein is CARDPQGDTEAFF. V and J are TRBV2 and TRBJ1-1; D is possibly TRBD1 (5 bases). The ends were cut back, 9 bases at V and 3 bases at J, with 14 bases in the middle. CDR1 and CDR2 (germline): SNHLY, FYNNEI. The CDR3 covers 13 residues.

V and J are TRBV9 and TRBJ2-1; D perhaps matches TRBD2 (6 bases). The CDR3 runs 15 residues. Trimming shortened V by 0 bases and J by 4 bases, and 11 bases separated the two germline ends. Germline CDR1 and CDR2: SGDLS and YYNGEE. Here the CDR3 reads CASSVGGELYNEQFF. DNA of the CDR3: TGTGCCAGCAGCGTAGGGGGGGAATTATACAATGAGCAGTTCTTC. Using reference TRBV9 and TRBJ2-1 for the parts outside the CDR3, the full variable domain is DSGVTQTPKHLITATGQRVTLRCSPRSGDLSVYWYQQSLDQGLQFLIQYYNGEERAKGNILERFSAQQFPDLHSELNLSSLELGDSALYFCASSVGGELYNEQFFGPGTRLTVL.

Regarding this clonotype: The junction differs from germline at one of its ends, possibly a read error. The rearrangement uses TRBV11-2 and TRBJ2-2, with 14 nucleotides matching TRBD2. Per germline, CDR1 SGHAT and CDR2 FQNNGV. The CDR3 is made up of 18 amino acids. The CDR3 DNA sequence: TGTGACAGCAGTTCGGGACTAGCGGGAGCGACGAACACCGGGGAGCTGTCTTTT. Its translation is CDSSSGLAGATNTGELSF.

On this clonotype: Since a much larger clone is just one base distant, this may be a read error. V and J are TRBV6-5 and TRBJ1-1; D perhaps matches TRBD1 (5 bases). In germline, CDR1 is MNHEY, CDR2 SVGAGI. The CDR3 length is 14 residues. This CDR3 reads CAGSYWQGNTEAFF. CDR3 DNA: TGTGCCGGCAGTTACTGGCAGGGTAACACTGAAGCTTTCTTT.

A note on this clonotype: The germline gene is not matched at one end of the junction; a read error may be the cause. The chain has TRBV29-1 and TRBJ2-1; D not resolved. Germline values: CDR1 SQVTM, CDR2 ANQGSEA. The CDR3 length is 11 residues. CDR3 coding DNA: TGCAGCGGGTTGACTGACAATAAGCAGTTTTTC. This sequence encodes CSGLTDNKQFF.

As concerns this clonotype: Compared with germline, one end of the junction differs, possibly owing to a read error. V usage is TRBV10-3 and J usage is TRBJ2-3, with D maybe TRBD1 (5 bases). TRBJ1-5 matches the DNA end more closely, so the J call is doubtful. The CDR3 is made up of 14 amino acids. The V gene's germline CDR1 is ENHRY and CDR2 SYGVKD. CDR3 loop: CTISTDRDTDTQHF. The CDR3 region has the DNA TGTACCATCAGTACAGACAGAGACACAGATACGCAGCATTTT.

This clonotype showed up many times. The gene calls are TRBV5-1 and TRBJ2-3, with 10 bases that match TRBD2. The CDR3 contains 18 residues. Germline trimming cut 0 bases from V and 3 bases from J; bases unmatched to any gene: 10. The germline gives CDR1 SGHRS, CDR2 YFSETQ. In DNA, the CDR3 is TGCGCCAGCAGCTTGGCCGGAGCGGGGGGGCCGAGGACAGATACGCAGTATTTT. It yields the protein CASSLAGAGGPRTDTQYF.

As regards this clonotype: A read error may be the cause here, since a much bigger clone is one base away. The rearrangement uses TRBV5-1 and TRBJ2-1; TRBD1 might be the D (5 bases). CDR1 is SGHRS, CDR2 YFSETQ, per germline. CDR3 length: 14 amino acids. The CDR3 here is CASILASDRAEQFF. The CDR3 nucleotides are TGCGCCAGCATCTTGGCGAGTGACAGAGCTGAGCAGTTCTTC.

With regard to this clonotype: Since a much larger clone is just one base distant, this may be a read error. CDR3 amino acids: CASSLVGGAEAQYF. CDR3 DNA sequence: TGTGCCAGCAGTTTAGTAGGGGGCGCGGAGGCCCAGTACTTC. The chain uses TRBV28 and TRBJ2-5; 7 bases fit TRBD1. The CDR3 covers 14 residues. The J segment lost 9 bases and the V segment lost 2 bases, leaving 9 bases of the junction unmatched. Germline V gene lookup returns CDR1 MDHEN and CDR2 SYDVKM.

Regarding this clonotype: The junction shows a germline mismatch at one end, possibly a read error. The chain couples TRBV20-1 to TRBJ2-7; D is possibly TRBD2 (6 bases). This CDR3 is built from 15 residues. Germline-derived CDR1 and CDR2 are DFQATT and SNEGSKA (reference sequence). CDR3: CNARAKEGLFYEQYF. The CDR3 DNA is TGCAATGCTAGAGCGAAAGAGGGACTCTTCTACGAGCAGTACTTC.

Worth noting for this clonotype: At one end the junction does not follow the germline gene, possibly because of a read error. J is TRBJ1-2 and V is TRBV12-3 or TRBV12-4; D is unclear. CDR3 length: 13 residues. The CDR3 spells CASSLWVGYGCTF. CDR3 nucleotide sequence: TGTGCCAGCAGTTTATGGGTCGGGTATGGCTGCACCTTC.

For this clonotype: This may arise from a read error, as a much more abundant clone is one base away. The gene calls are TRBV12-3 or TRBV12-4 and TRBJ2-3; possibly TRBD2 for D (6 bases). This CDR3 has 18 amino acids. Trimming cost V 1 base and J 0 bases, with 17 bases left between them. CDR3 sequence: CASSLELGTVPSTDTQYF. CDR3 DNA sequence: TGTGCCAGCAGTTTAGAGCTAGGGACTGTACCTAGCACAGATACGCAGTATTTT.

This clonotype was observed many times. This chain uses TRBV5-1 with TRBJ2-1, with 8 nucleotides matching TRBD2. This CDR3 has 16 residues. V lost 4 bases, J lost 2 bases, and 8 bases stayed unmatched. CDR1 and CDR2 from the germline V gene are SGHRS and YFSETQ. CDR3 in DNA: TGCGCCAGCAGCGAATCGGCGGGAGGTACCTACAATGAGCAGTTCTTC. It is translated as CASSESAGGTYNEQFF. The full variable domain, rest sourced from reference TRBV5-1 and TRBJ2-1, is KAGVTQTPRYLIKTRGQQVTLSCSPISGHRSVSWYQQTPGQGLQFLFEYFSETQRNKGNFPGRFSGRQFSNSRSEMNVSTLELGDSALYLCASSESAGGTYNEQFFGPGTRLTVL.

Notes on this clonotype: One end of the junction is discordant with germline, which a read error may explain. CDR3 nucleotide sequence: TGTGTCGCCGACCAAGCCTCTAACTATGGTTACACCTTC. This sequence encodes CVADQASNYGYTF. This chain connects TRBV30 to TRBJ1-2; D unresolved. Germline V gene lookup returns CDR1 GTSNPN and CDR2 SVGIG (reference sequence). CDR3 length: 13 residues.

In the case of this clonotype: The junction and the germline gene differ at one end; a read error may be behind it. The chain couples TRBV29-1 to TRBJ2-1; D is possibly TRBD1 or TRBD2 (6 bases each). Germline V gene lookup returns CDR1 SQVTM and CDR2 ANQGSEA. The CDR3 is made up of 14 amino acids. DNA of the CDR3: TGCAGCGCCCCGGATTGGTCCGGGGGCAATGAGCAGTTATTC. Translated: CSAPDWSGGNEQLF.

Concerning this clonotype: Germline and junction disagree at one end, which may indicate a read error. J is TRBJ2-3 and V is TRBV11-3; no clear D. Germline CDR1 and CDR2: SGHNT and YENEEA. This CDR3 region has 14 residues. This chain's CDR3 is CTSSLVSYTDTRYF. CDR3 nucleotides: TGTACCAGCAGCTTAGTCAGCTACACAGATACGCGGTATTTT.

This clonotype has at least ten counts. The V gene is TRBV5-4, the J gene TRBJ2-3; 9 positions agree with TRBD1. The length of the CDR3 is 15 residues. The ends lost 4 bases at V and 1 base at J; junction bases unmatched: 4. Germline V gene data show CDR1 as SGHNT and CDR2 as YYREEE (reference sequence). The CDR3 reads CASSGQGSGTDTQYF. Here the CDR3 DNA reads TGTGCCAGCAGCGGACAGGGGTCTGGCACAGATACGCAGTATTTT.

This clonotype was seen a handful of times. V gene TRBV6-5 combines with J gene TRBJ1-2; D gene uncertain. Between the trimmed V and J ends, which lost 0 bases and 2 bases, there was a span of 7 bases. Germline V gives CDR1 MNHEY, CDR2 SVGAGI. CDR3 length: 14 amino acids. CDR3 nucleotides: TGTGCCAGCAGTTACTCGGCGGAGAACTATGGCTACACCTTC. It is translated as CASSYSAENYGYTF.

Points on this clonotype: Its ends do not fully match the called genes, so a read error is possible. The rearrangement joins TRBV9 to TRBJ2-1; possibly TRBD1 for D (6 bases). Germline V gene sequence: CDR1 SGDLS, CDR2 YYNGEE. CDR3 length: 18 residues. Here the CDR3 reads CASSPWGPIEGSYNEQFF. As DNA, the CDR3 is TGTGCCAGCAGCCCATGGGGGCCAATCGAAGGGTCCTACAATGAACAGTTCTTC.